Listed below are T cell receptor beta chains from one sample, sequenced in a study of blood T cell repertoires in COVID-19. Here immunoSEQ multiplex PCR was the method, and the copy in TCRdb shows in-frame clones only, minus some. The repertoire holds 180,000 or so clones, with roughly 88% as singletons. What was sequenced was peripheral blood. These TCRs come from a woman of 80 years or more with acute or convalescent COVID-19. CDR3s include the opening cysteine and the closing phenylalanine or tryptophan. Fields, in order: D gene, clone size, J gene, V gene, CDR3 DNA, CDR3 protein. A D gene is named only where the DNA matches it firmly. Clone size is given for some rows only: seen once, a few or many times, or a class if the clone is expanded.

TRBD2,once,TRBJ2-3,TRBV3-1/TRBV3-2,TGTGCCAGCAGCCGCGGACTAGCGGGGATCACAGATACGCAGTATTTT,CASSRGLAGITDTQYF
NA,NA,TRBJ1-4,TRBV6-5,TGTGCCAGCAGTTACCCTACCCACGACAGCGAAAAACTGTTTTTT,CASSYPTHDSEKLFF
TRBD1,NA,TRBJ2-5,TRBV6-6,TGTGCCAGCAGGGCCACAGGGGGTCCTCAAGAGACCCAGTACTTC,CASRATGGPQETQYF
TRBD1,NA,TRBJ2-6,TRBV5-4,TGTGCCAGCAGCCCGGGACAGCTTATAAGGTCTGGGGCCAACGTCCTGACTTTC,CASSPGQLIRSGANVLTF
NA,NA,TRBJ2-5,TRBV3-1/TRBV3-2,TGTGCCAGCAGCCAAGCCTGGGGGCGGGTGACCCAGTACTTC,CASSQAWGRVTQYF
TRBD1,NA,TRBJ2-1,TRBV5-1,TGCGCCAGCAGCACCGGGACAGGGGGCTACAATGAGCAGTTCTTC,CASSTGTGGYNEQFF
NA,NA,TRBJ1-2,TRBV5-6,TGTGCCAGCAGCCCGCAGGGTTATGGCTACACCTTC,CASSPQGYGYTF
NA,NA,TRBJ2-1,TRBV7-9,TGTGCCAGCAGACCAGGGTACAATGAGCAGTTCTTC,CASRPGYNEQFF
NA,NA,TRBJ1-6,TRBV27,TGTGCCAGCAGTCCCCAGACAAGGTCACCCCTCCACTTT,CASSPQTRSPLHF
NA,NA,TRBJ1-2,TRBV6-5,TGTGCCAGCAGTCCCCCCCAGGGGCGACGGGGCTACACCTTC,CASSPPQGRRGYTF
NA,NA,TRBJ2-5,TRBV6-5,TGTGCCAGCAGCCGAGGTGGAGAGACCCAGTACTTC,CASSRGGETQYF
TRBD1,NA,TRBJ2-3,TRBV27,TGTGCCAGCACCTATTTCTCGGACAGGGGAGCGAGCACAGATACGCAGTATTTT,CASTYFSDRGASTDTQYF
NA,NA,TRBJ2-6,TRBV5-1,TGCGCCAGCAGCTTGGACAGCCCTGGGGCCAACGTCCTGACTTTC,CASSLDSPGANVLTF
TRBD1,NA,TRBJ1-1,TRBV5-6,TGTGCCAGCAGCTTGGACAGGGGATTGACTGAAGCTTTCTTT,CASSLDRGLTEAFF
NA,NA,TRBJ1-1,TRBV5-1,TGCGCCAGCAGCTTCATGACAGACCCCAACACTGAAGCTTTCTTT,CASSFMTDPNTEAFF
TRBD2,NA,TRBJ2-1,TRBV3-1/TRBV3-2,TGTGCCAGCAGACATGAGCGGGGAAGCTCCTACAATGAGCAGTTCTTC,CASRHERGSSYNEQFF
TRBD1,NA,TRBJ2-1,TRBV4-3,TGCGCCAGCAGCCAAGCCGGGACAGGGGGTCCGGAGCAGTTCTTC,CASSQAGTGGPEQFF
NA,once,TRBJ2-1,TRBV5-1,TGCGCCAGCAGCTTGGAACTAGCTCCCCACAATGAGCAGTTCTTC,CASSLELAPHNEQFF
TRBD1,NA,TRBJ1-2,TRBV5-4,TGTGCCAGCAGCTCAAACAGGGGAGACTATGGCTACACCTTC,CASSSNRGDYGYTF
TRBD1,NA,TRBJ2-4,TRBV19,TGTGCCAGTAGTCCCCGACAGGGTGGAAACATTCAGTACTTC,CASSPRQGGNIQYF
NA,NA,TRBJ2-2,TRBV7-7,TGTGCCAGCAGCCCCCAGGACAGTCTCCCCGGGGAGCTGTTTTTT,CASSPQDSLPGELFF
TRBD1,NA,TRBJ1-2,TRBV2,TGTGCCAGCAGTACGGGACAGGGAGTATATGGCTACACCTTC,CASSTGQGVYGYTF
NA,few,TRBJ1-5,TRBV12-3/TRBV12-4,TGTGCCAGCAGGTATAGCGGGCAGCCCCAGCATTTT,CASRYSGQPQHF
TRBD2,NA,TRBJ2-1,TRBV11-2,TGTGCCAGCAGCCCTAGCGGGGGGGACAATGAGCAGTTCTTC,CASSPSGGDNEQFF
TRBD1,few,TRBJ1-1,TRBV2,TGTGCCAGCACTAGCCTCGGGACAGGGGGCGCGTTGGTCACTGAAGCTTTCTTT,CASTSLGTGGALVTEAFF
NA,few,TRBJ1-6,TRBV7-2,TGTGCCAGCAGCTTAGCAAGCGGGGGCTCCTATAATTCACCCCTCCACTTT,CASSLASGGSYNSPLHF
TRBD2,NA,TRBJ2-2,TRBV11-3,TGTGCCAGCAGCTCGGGAGGCGGGAACACCGGGGAGCTGTTTTTT,CASSSGGGNTGELFF
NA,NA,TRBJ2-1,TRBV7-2,TGTGCCAGCAGCTACGGGGGCAATGAGCAGTTCTTC,CASSYGGNEQFF
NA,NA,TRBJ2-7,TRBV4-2,TGTGCCAGCAGCCAAGATGGGGGCGGGAGCGCCTACGAGCAGTACTTC,CASSQDGGGSAYEQYF
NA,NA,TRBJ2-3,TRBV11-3,TGTGCCAGCAGCTTATCAGGGGTCGGCACAGATACGCAGTATTTT,CASSLSGVGTDTQYF
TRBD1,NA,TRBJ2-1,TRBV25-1,TGTGCCAGCAGGCTACGACCGGGACAGTACAATGAGCAGTTCTTC,CASRLRPGQYNEQFF
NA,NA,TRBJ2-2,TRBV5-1,TGCGCCAGCAGCCACGGAGGGACAGATTTGGCCGGGGAGCTGTTTTTT,CASSHGGTDLAGELFF
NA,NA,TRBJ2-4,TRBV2,TGTGCCAGCAGTGGGCTAGCCCGGAACATTCAGTACTTC,CASSGLARNIQYF
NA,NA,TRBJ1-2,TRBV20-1,TGCAGTGGTTCAGGGAACTATGGCTACACCTTC,CSGSGNYGYTF
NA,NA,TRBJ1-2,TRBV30,TGTGCCTGGAGCGGTAACAGGGTGCATGGCTACACCTTC,CAWSGNRVHGYTF
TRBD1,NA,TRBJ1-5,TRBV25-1,TGTGCCAGCAGCGGGACAGGGGGCGTAAATCAGCCCCAGCATTTT,CASSGTGGVNQPQHF
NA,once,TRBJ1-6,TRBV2,TGTGCCAGCACCCACTGGGGGACACTTAGTTCACCCCTCCACTTT,CASTHWGTLSSPLHF
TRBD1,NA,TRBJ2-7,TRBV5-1,TGCGCCAGCAGCCGGGGACAGGGGGACTACGAGCAGTACTTC,CASSRGQGDYEQYF
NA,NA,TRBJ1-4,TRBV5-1,TGCGCCAGCAGCTTGTTGAGTTCAACTAATGAAAAACTGTTTTTT,CASSLLSSTNEKLFF
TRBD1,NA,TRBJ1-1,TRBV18,TGTGCCAGCTCAGCGAACAGGGGTGGATCCACTGAAGCTTTCTTT,CASSANRGGSTEAFF
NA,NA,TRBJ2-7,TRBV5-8,TGTGCCAGCAGAAGACGGGGGGCCAGCTCCTACGAGCAGTACTTC,CASRRRGASSYEQYF
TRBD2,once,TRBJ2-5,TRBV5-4,TGTGCCAGCAGCTTGCGGAGCGGGGGGATACAAGAGACCCAGTACTTC,CASSLRSGGIQETQYF
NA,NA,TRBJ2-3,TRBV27,TGTGCCAGCAGTTTATCCTCGACAGGCACAGATACGCAGTATTTT,CASSLSSTGTDTQYF
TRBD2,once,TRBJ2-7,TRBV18,TGTGCCAGCTCATCCGGGACTAGCTCTCTAACGCAGTACTTC,CASSSGTSSLTQYF
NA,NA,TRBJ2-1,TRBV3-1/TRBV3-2,TGTGCCAGCAGACCCTCCGGGACTCAGAGCTCCTACAATGAGCAGTTCTTC,CASRPSGTQSSYNEQFF
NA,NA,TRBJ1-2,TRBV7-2,TGTGCCAGCAGCTCCGACAGATTCTATGGCTACACCTTC,CASSSDRFYGYTF
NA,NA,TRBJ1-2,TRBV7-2,TGTGCCAGCAGCTTAGCGTCGGGTGGCTACACCTTC,CASSLASGGYTF
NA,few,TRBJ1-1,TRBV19,TGTGCCAGTAGTACCCTTACCCCCAGTTGGGGCACCAAGAACACTGAAGCTTTCTTT,CASSTLTPSWGTKNTEAFF
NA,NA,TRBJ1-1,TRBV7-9,TGTGCCAGCAGCTTAGCGCTCGCAGGGAACACTGAAGCTTTCTTT,CASSLALAGNTEAFF
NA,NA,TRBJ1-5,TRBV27,TGTGCCAGCAGTCCCCCAGGGGTGTTTCAGCCCCAGCATTTT,CASSPPGVFQPQHF
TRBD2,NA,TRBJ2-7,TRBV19,TGTGCCAGTAGTACTTCTAGCGGGAATCTAGGGTTGAACGAGCAGTACTTC,CASSTSSGNLGLNEQYF